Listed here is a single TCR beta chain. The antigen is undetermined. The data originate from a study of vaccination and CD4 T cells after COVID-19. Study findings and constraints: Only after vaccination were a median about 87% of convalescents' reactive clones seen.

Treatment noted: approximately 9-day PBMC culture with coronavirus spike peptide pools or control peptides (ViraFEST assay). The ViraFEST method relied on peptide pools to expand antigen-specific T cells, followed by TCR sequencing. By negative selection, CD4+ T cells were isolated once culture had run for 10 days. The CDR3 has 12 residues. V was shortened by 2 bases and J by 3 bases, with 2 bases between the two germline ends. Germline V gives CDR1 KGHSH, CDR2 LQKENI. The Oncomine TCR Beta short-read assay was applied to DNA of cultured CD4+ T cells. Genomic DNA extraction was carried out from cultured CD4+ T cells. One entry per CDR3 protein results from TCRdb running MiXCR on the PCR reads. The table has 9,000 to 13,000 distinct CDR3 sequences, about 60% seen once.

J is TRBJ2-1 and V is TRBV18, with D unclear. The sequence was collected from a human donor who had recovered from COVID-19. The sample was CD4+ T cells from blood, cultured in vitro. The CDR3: CASSPDYNEQFF. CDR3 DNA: TGTGCCAGCTCACCAGACTACAATGAGCAGTTCTTC.